This T cell receptor (beta chain) was identified in a study of Graves' ophthalmopathy and Graves' hyperthyroidism. The study recruited hyperthyroidism patients aged 18 to 65 who were newly diagnosed, under 2 months' duration. Beta-chain TCR CDR3 regions were amplified from RNA transcripts. Following a first-round RT-PCR that used HTBI primers, a second-round multiplex PCR was carried out. TCRdb passed the multiplex PCR reads through MiXCR, listing each CDR3 protein once. The sample holds over a million distinct CDR3 sequences, about two fifths seen once. Germline CDR1 and CDR2: SQVTM and ANQGSEA. This CDR3 is built from 12 residues. This clonotype was detected only once.

The sequenced material came from peripheral blood or thyroid tissue (not recorded which). The V call is TRBV29-1, the J call TRBJ1-2; 9 bases are shared with TRBD1. This receptor was taken from an adult man with Graves' hyperthyroidism. In DNA form, the CDR3 reads TGCGGACTACAGGGGGCTTGGGGTGGCTACACCTTC. It yields the protein CGLQGAWGGYTF.